This is a list of T cell receptor beta chains from one sample in a study of T-cell reconstitution after alpha-beta-depleted transplantation in children. TCRdb reprocessed the PCR reads via MiXCR and lists one record per CDR3 protein. The data show about 540,000 distinct CDR3 sequences, approximately 20% seen once. This specimen consisted of PBMCs from the stem cell graft donor, obtained from the stem cell graft. These receptors were obtained from a human donor who donated a stem cell graft to a child with acute lymphoblastic leukemia. Both conserved end residues are part of each CDR3. A D gene is named only where the DNA matches it firmly. The size entry is marked missing in some rows and otherwise reads once, few, many or a size class.

cdr3_nt cdr3_aa v_call clone_size j_call d_call
TGTGCCAGCAGCCAAGATCTAGGGACATCTCAGGGCTACACCTTC CASSQDLGTSQGYTF TRBV14 few TRBJ1-2 .
TGTGCCAGCAGCTCCTCGTTGGGGGGACTAGCGGGAGTAAATGAGCAGTTCTTC CASSSSLGGLAGVNEQFF TRBV11-1 . TRBJ2-1 TRBD2
TGTGCCAGCAGCCCCTCGGGGGCTAGCGGGAAACCCTACGAGCAGTACTTC CASSPSGASGKPYEQYF TRBV7-9 . TRBJ2-7 TRBD2
TGTGCCAGCAGCTTATCCAGCGGGAGTCGGTATGAGCAGTTCTTC CASSLSSGSRYEQFF TRBV7-9 few TRBJ2-1 TRBD2
TGTGCCAGCAGCCCGGGGGGTAGCTCTTTAACCGGGGAGCTGTTTTTT CASSPGGSSLTGELFF TRBV9 . TRBJ2-2 TRBD2
TGTGCCAGCAGTTCTACAGGGGGACTATACACTGAAGCTTTCTTT CASSSTGGLYTEAFF TRBV6-5 few TRBJ1-1 TRBD1
TGCGCCAGCAGTGACAGACAGTACACCGGGGAGCTGTTTTTT CASSDRQYTGELFF TRBV10-2 . TRBJ2-2 .
TGCGCCAGCAGCTTGGAGCAGGGGTACTATGGCTACACCTTC CASSLEQGYYGYTF TRBV5-1 . TRBJ1-2 .
TGTGCCATCAGTGGGGGGCAGGGCTCGGGCCTCACAGATACGCAGTATTTT CAISGGQGSGLTDTQYF TRBV10-3 . TRBJ2-3 .
TGTGCCAGCAGCCCAACTTTGGACAACTCACCCCTCCACTTT CASSPTLDNSPLHF TRBV11-1 . TRBJ1-6 .
TGCAGCGCATGGTTACAGGGACAGAGTTCCTACGAGCAGTACTTC CSAWLQGQSSYEQYF TRBV29-1 . TRBJ2-7 TRBD1
TGTGCCAGCAGTTTATCTTTTGGCGGGAAGAGGGATACGCAGTATTTT CASSLSFGGKRDTQYF TRBV27 many TRBJ2-3 .
TGTGCCATCTCCGGGACAGGGGGAAGCACTGAAGCTTTCTTT CAISGTGGSTEAFF TRBV10-3 few TRBJ1-1 TRBD1
TGTGCCACCAGTGACCAGGCCGAGCAGTTCTTC CATSDQAEQFF TRBV24-1 few TRBJ2-1 .